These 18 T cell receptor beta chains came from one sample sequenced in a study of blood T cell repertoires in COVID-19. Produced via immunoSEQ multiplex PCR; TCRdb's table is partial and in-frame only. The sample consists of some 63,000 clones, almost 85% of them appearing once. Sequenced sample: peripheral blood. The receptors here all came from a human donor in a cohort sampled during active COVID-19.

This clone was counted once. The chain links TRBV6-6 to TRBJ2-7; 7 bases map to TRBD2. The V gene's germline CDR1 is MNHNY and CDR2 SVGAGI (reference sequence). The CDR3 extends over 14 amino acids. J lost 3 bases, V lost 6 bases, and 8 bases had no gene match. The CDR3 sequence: CASSPPGLYYEQYF. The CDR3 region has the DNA TGTGCCAGCAGCCCCCCGGGACTATACTACGAGCAGTACTTC.

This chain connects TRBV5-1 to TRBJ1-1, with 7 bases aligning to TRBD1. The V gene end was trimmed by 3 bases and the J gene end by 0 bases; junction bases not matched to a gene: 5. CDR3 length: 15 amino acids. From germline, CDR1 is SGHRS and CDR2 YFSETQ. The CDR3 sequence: CASSSEGQMNTEAFF. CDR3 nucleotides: TGCGCCAGCAGCTCGGAGGGACAGATGAACACTGAAGCTTTCTTT.

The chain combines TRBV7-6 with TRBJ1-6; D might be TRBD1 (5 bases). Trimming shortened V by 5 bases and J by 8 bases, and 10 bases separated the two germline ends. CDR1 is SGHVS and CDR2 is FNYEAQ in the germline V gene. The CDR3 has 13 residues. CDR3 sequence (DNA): TGTGCCAGCAGCCCGGGACTGGATTCACCCCTCCACTTT. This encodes CASSPGLDSPLHF.

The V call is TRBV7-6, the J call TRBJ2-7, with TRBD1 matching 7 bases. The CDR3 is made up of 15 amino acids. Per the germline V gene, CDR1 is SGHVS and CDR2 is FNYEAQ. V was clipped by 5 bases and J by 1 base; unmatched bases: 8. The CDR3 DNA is TGTGCCAGCAGCCCTCAGGGGGTACTTTCCTACGAGCAGTACTTC. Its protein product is CASSPQGVLSYEQYF.

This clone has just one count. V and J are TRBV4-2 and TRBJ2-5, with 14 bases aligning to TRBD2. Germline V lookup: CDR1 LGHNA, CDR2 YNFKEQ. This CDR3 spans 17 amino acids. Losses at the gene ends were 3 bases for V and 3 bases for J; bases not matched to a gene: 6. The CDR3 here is CASSQGTSGGLKETQYF. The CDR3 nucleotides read TGTGCCAGCAGCCAGGGGACTAGCGGGGGATTAAAAGAGACCCAGTACTTC.

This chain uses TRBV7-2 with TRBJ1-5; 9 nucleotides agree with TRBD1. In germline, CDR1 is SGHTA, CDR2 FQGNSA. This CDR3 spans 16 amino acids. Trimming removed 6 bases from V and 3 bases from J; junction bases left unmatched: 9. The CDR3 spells CASSYSGQGDNQPQHF. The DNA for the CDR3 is TGTGCCAGCAGTTATTCGGGACAGGGAGACAATCAGCCCCAGCATTTT.

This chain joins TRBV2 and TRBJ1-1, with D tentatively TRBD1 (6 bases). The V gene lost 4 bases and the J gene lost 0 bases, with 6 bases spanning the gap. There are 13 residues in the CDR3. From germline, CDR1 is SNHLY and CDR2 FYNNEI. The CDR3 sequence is CASSAGVNTEAFF. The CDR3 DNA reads TGTGCCAGCAGTGCAGGGGTGAACACTGAAGCTTTCTTT.

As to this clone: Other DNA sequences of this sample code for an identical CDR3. The CDR3 nucleotides are TGTGCCAGCAGCTTAGGTAGGGGTTCCTACGAGCAGTACTTC. Protein product: CASSLGRGSYEQYF. V is TRBV7-2 and J is TRBJ2-7, with D possibly TRBD1 on 5 matching bases. The CDR3 sequence is 14 residues long. V shed 1 base and J shed 1 base, with 8 bases lying between them. Germline CDR1 SGHTA, CDR2 FQGNSA. Full variable domain (missing parts from reference TRBV7-2 and TRBJ2-7): GAGVSQSPSNKVTEKGKDVELRCDPISGHTALYWYRQSLGQGLEFLIYFQGNSAPDKSGLPSDRFSAERTGGSVSTLTIQRTQQEDSAVYLCASSLGRGSYEQYFGPGTRLTVT.

Here the CDR3 DNA reads TGTGCCAGCAGCTTAGGAGTGAATCCCTCCTACGAGCAGTACTTC. Its protein is CASSLGVNPSYEQYF. This sequence joins TRBV11-2 and TRBJ2-7; D unclear. The CDR3 contains 15 residues. V lost 1 base and J lost 0, with 10 bases in between. CDR1 is SGHAT, CDR2 FQNNGV, per germline.

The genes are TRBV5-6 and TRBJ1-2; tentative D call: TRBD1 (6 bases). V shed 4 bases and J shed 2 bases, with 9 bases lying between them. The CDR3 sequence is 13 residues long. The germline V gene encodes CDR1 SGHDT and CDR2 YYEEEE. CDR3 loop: CASSPGQNYGYTF. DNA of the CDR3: TGTGCCAGCAGCCCCGGACAGAACTATGGCTACACCTTC.

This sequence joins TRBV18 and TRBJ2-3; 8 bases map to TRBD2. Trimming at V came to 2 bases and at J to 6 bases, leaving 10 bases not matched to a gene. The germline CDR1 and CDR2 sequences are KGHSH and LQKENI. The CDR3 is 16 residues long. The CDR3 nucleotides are TGTGCCAGCTCACCAGGGGTCCAACTAGCGGCTGATACGCAGTATTTT. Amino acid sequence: CASSPGVQLAADTQYF.

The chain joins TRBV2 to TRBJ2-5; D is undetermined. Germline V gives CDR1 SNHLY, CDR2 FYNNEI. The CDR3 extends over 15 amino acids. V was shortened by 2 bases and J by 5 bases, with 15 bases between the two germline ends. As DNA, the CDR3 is TGTGCCAGCAGTGAAACCCGGCTAGGTCGCGAGACCCAGTACTTC. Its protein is CASSETRLGRETQYF.

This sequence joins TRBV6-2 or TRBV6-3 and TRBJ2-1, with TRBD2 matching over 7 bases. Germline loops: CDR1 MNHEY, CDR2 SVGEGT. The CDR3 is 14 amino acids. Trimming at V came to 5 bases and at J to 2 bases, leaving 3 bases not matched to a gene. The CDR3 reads CASSPSGTYNEQFF. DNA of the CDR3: TGTGCCAGCAGTCCAAGCGGGACCTACAATGAGCAGTTCTTC.

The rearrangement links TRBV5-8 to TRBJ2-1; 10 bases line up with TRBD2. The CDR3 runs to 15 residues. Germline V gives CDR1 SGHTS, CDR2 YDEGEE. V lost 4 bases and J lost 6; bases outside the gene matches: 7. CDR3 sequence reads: CASSISGGSSNEQFF. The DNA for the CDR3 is TGTGCCAGCAGCATTAGCGGGGGGAGCTCCAATGAGCAGTTCTTC. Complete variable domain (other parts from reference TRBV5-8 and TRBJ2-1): EAGVTQSPTHLIKTRGQQATLRCSPISGHTSVYWYQQALGLGLQFLLWYDEGEERNRGNFPPRFSGRQFPNYSSELNVNALELEDSALYLCASSISGGSSNEQFFGPGTRLTVL.

CDR3 nucleotide sequence: TGTGCCAGCAGTAGTGCGGGGGCCGGCCTCTATGGCTACACCTTC. Residues: CASSSAGAGLYGYTF. V gene TRBV27 combines with J gene TRBJ1-2, with D perhaps TRBD1 (6 bases). This CDR3 region has 15 residues. V lost 5 bases and J lost 4, with 17 bases in between. Germline CDR1 MNHEY, CDR2 SMNVEV (reference sequence).

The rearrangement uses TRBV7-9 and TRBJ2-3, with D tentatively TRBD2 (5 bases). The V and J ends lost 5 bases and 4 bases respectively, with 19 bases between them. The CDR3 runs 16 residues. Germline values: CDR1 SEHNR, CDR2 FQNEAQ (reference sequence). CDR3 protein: CASSGSPHGVADTQYF. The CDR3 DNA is TGTGCCAGCAGCGGCTCTCCCCACGGGGTCGCAGATACGCAGTATTTT. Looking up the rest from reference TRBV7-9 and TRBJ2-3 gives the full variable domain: DTGVSQNPRHKITKRGQNVTFRCDPISEHNRLYWYRQTLGQGPEFLTYFQNEAQLEKSRLLSDRFSAERPKGSFSTLEIQRTEQGDSAMYLCASSGSPHGVADTQYFGPGTRLTVL.

The CDR3 is CASSPGGGPYNEQFF. Written as DNA, the CDR3 is TGTGCCAGCAGCCCCGGGGGGGGTCCCTACAATGAGCAGTTCTTC. This rearrangement joins TRBV11-3 to TRBJ2-1; TRBD2 agrees at 8 bases. CDR1 is SGHNT and CDR2 is YENEEA in the germline V gene. Trimming at V came to 5 bases and at J to 2 bases, leaving 5 bases not matched to a gene. The CDR3 has 15 amino acids.

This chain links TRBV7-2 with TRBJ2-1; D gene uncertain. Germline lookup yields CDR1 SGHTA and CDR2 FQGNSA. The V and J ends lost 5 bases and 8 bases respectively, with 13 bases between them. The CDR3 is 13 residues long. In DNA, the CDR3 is TGTGCCAGCAGCCTTGCGAGGTTGGATGAGCAGTTCTTC. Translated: CASSLARLDEQFF.